The 7 T cell receptor beta chains below all came from one sample that was sequenced in a study of blood T cell repertoires in COVID-19. The repertoire was sequenced with immunoSEQ multiplex PCR; TCRdb's copy has only in-frame clones and lacks some. The sample lists 97,000 or so clones, 90% occurring once. Material for sequencing was peripheral blood. These receptors were collected from a man aged 55 to 70 with acute or convalescent COVID-19.

This chain connects TRBV2 to TRBJ1-6; D might be TRBD1 (6 bases). CDR3 length: 15 amino acids. Germline lookup yields CDR1 SNHLY and CDR2 FYNNEI. V lost 0 bases to trimming and J lost 7 bases, with 10 bases between them. The CDR3 DNA sequence: TGTGCCAGCAGTGAAGCTATAACAGGGAATTCACCCCTCCACTTT. This sequence encodes CASSEAITGNSPLHF. Drawing the rest from reference TRBV2 and TRBJ1-6, the complete variable domain is EPEVTQTPSHQVTQMGQEVILRCVPISNHLYFYWYRQILGQKVEFLVSFYNNEISEKSEIFDDQFSVERPDGSNFTLKIRSTKLEDSAMYFCASSEAITGNSPLHFGNGTRLTVT.

This chain joins TRBV30 and TRBJ2-7, with 8 bases matching TRBD1. Germline loops: CDR1 GTSNPN, CDR2 SVGIG (reference sequence). V lost 4 bases to trimming and J lost 3 bases; unmatched junction nucleotides: 11. This CDR3 is 15 amino acids long. The CDR3 DNA reads TGTGCCTGGAACTTCAGGGACAGGAGGGTCTACGAGCAGTACTTC. Its translation: CAWNFRDRRVYEQYF.

V and J are TRBV7-9 and TRBJ1-5; D unclear. Germline values: CDR1 SEHNR, CDR2 FQNEAQ (reference sequence). V lost 1 base and J 5 bases, leaving 3 bases between the germline ends. CDR3 length equals 12 residues. The CDR3 protein is CASSLDYQPQHF. The CDR3 nucleotides read TGTGCCAGCAGCTTAGACTATCAGCCCCAGCATTTT.

The genes are TRBV5-1 and TRBJ1-1; TRBD1 might be the D (6 bases). Germline-derived CDR1 and CDR2 are SGHRS and YFSETQ. The CDR3 sequence is 17 residues long. The V end was cut by 4 bases, the J end by 3 bases, with 22 bases between. This CDR3 is CASSQPDRSPGHTEAFF. CDR3 DNA sequence: TGCGCCAGCAGCCAACCCGACAGGTCGCCAGGGCACACTGAAGCTTTCTTT.

The chain joins TRBV28 to TRBJ1-1; TRBD1 might be the D (6 bases). The germline V gene has CDR1 MDHEN and CDR2 SYDVKM. CDR3 length equals 13 residues. V dropped 10 bases and J dropped 4 bases, with 16 bases sitting between them. For the CDR3, the DNA is TGTGCCACCATCGGGGGGGCGGGCACTGAAGCTTTCTTT. This codes for CATIGGAGTEAFF.

About this clone: The same CDR3 also results from other DNA sequences found in this sample. The V and J genes are TRBV6-5 and TRBJ1-1, with D unresolved. Germline CDR1 is MNHEY and CDR2 is SVGAGI. V dropped 0 bases and J dropped 1 base, with 9 bases sitting between them. The CDR3 runs to 15 residues. CDR3 in DNA: TGTGCCAGCAGTTACTCTGGCAGGCCGAACACTGAAGCTTTCTTT. Residues: CASSYSGRPNTEAFF.

A word on this clone: The junction and the germline gene differ at one end; a read error may be behind it. CDR3 nucleotide sequence: TGCGCCAGCAGCTTGAACAGTGAAGCTTTCTTT. Its translation is CASSLNSEAFF. The V and J genes are TRBV5-1 and TRBJ1-1, with no clear D. Per the germline V gene, CDR1 is SGHRS and CDR2 is YFSETQ. This CDR3 comprises 11 residues.